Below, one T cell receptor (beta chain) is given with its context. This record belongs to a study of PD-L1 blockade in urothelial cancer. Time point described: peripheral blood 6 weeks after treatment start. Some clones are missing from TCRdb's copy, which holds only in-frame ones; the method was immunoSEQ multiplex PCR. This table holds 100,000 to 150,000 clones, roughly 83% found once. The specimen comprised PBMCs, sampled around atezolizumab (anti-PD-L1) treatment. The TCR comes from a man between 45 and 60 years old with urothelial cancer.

In DNA form, the CDR3 reads TGTGCCAGCAGCTTGGATTCCAGCGGGGTACGCGAGCAGTACTTC. This encodes CASSLDSSGVREQYF. The V call is TRBV5-4, the J call TRBJ2-7, with 7 nucleotides matching TRBD2. The CDR3 extends over 15 amino acids. Per the germline V gene, CDR1 is SGHNT and CDR2 is YYREEE (reference sequence). Losses at the gene ends were 0 bases for V and 6 bases for J; bases not matched to a gene: 9.